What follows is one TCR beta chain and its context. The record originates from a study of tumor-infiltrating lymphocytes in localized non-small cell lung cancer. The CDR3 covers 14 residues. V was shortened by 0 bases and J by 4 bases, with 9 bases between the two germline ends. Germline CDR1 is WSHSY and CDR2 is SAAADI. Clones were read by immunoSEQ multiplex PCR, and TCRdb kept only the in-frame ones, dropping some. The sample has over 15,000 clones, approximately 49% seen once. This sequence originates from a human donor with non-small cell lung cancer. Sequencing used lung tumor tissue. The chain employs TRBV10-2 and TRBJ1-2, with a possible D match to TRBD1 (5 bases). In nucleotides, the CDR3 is TGCGCCAGCAGTGAGTCGGGGCAGTCCTATGGCTACACCTTC. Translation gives CASSESGQSYGYTF.